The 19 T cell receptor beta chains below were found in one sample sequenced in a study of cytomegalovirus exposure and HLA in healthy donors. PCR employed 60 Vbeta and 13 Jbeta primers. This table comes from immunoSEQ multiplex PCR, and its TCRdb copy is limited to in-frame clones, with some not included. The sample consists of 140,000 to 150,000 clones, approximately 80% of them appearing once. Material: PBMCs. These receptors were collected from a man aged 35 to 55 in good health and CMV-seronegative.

In DNA, the CDR3 is TGTGCCAGCTTAAGTCTGGGGGGGCGCACAGATACGCAGTATTTT. Translated, it gives CASLSLGGRTDTQYF. The V and J genes are TRBV6-5 and TRBJ2-3; TRBD2 is a possible D gene (7 bases). V lost 8 bases to trimming and J lost 1 base, with 16 bases between them. Per germline, CDR1 MNHEY and CDR2 SVGAGI. The CDR3 is made up of 15 amino acids.

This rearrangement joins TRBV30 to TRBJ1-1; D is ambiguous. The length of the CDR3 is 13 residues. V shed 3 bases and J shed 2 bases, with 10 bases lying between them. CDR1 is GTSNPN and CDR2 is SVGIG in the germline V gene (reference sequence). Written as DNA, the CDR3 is TGTGCCTGGAGCGGAGACCTTAACACTGAAGCTTTCTTT. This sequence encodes CAWSGDLNTEAFF.

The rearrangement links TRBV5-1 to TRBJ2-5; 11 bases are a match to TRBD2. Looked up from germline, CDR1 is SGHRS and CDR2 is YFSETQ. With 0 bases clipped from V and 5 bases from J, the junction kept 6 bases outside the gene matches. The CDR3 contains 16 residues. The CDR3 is CASSLATSGGTETQYF. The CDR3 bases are TGCGCCAGCAGCTTGGCTACTAGCGGGGGAACGGAGACCCAGTACTTC. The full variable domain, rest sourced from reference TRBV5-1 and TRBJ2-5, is KAGVTQTPRYLIKTRGQQVTLSCSPISGHRSVSWYQQTPGQGLQFLFEYFSETQRNKGNFPGRFSGRQFSNSRSEMNVSTLELGDSALYLCASSLATSGGTETQYFGPGTRLLVL.

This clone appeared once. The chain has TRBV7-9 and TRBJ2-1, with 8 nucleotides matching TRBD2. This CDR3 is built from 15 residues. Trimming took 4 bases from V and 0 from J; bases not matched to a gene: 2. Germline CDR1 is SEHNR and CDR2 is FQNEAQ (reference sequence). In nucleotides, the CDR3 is TGTGCCAGCAGCTCGGGGGGGAGCTCCTACAATGAGCAGTTCTTC. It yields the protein CASSSGGSSYNEQFF.

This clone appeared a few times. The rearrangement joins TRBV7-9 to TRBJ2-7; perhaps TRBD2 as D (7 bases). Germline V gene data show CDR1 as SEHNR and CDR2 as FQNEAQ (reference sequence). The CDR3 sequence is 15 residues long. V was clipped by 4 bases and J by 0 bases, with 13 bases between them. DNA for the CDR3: TGTGCCAGCAGCTACGAGGGGGGGGTCTCCTACGAGCAGTACTTC. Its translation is CASSYEGGVSYEQYF.

CDR3 bases: TGTGCCAGTAGTAGCCCTACAGGGGTCGACAATCAGCCCCAGCATTTT. This translates into CASSSPTGVDNQPQHF. This chain joins TRBV19 and TRBJ1-5, with TRBD1 matching over 7 bases. Trimming took 4 bases from V and 3 from J; bases not matched to a gene: 9. CDR1 and CDR2 from the germline V gene are LNHDA and SQIVND (reference sequence). The CDR3 length is 16 residues.

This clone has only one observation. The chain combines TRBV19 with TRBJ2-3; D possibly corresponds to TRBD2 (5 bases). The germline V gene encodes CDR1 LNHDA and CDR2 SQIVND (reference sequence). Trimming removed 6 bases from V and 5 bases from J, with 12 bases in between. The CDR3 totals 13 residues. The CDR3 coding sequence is TGTGCCAGTAGCACTAGTCGAGGAGATACGCAGTATTTT. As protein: CASSTSRGDTQYF.

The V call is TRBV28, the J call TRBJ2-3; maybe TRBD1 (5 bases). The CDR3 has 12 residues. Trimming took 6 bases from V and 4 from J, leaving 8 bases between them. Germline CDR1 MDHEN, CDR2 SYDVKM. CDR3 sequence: CASRDSPDTQYF. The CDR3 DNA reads TGTGCCAGCAGAGACAGTCCAGATACGCAGTATTTT.

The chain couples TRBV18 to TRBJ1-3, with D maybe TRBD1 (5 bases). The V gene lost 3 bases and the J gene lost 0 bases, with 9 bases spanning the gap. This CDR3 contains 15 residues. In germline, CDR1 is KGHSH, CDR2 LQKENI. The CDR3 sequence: CASSPRESSGNTIYF. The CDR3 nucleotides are TGTGCCAGCTCACCCAGGGAAAGCTCTGGAAACACCATATATTTT.

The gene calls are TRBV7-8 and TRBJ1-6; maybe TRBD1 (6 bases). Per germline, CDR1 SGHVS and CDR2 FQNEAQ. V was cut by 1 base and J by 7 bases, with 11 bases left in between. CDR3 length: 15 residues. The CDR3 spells CASSLVGGGNSPLHF. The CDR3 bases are TGTGCCAGCAGCTTAGTGGGCGGGGGCAATTCACCCCTCCACTTT. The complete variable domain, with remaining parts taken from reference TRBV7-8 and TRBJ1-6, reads GAGVSQSPRYKVAKRGQDVALRCDPISGHVSLFWYQQALGQGPEFLTYFQNEAQLDKSGLPSDRFFAERPEGSVSTLKIQRTQQEDSAVYLCASSLVGGGNSPLHFGNGTRLTVT.

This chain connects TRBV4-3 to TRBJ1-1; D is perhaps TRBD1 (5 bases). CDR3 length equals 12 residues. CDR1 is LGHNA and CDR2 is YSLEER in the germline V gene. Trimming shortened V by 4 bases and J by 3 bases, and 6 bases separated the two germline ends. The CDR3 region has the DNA TGCGCCAGCAGCCGGGGGGACACTGAAGCTTTCTTT. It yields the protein CASSRGDTEAFF.

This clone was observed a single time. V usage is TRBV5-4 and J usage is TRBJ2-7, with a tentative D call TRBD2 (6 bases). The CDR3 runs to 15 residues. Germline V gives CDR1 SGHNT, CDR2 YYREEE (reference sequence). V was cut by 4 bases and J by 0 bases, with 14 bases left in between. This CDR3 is CASSPELATSYEQYF. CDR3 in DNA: TGTGCCAGCAGCCCAGAACTAGCCACCTCCTACGAGCAGTACTTC. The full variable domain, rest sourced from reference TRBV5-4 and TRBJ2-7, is ETGVTQSPTHLIKTRGQQVTLRCSSQSGHNTVSWYQQALGQGPQFIFQYYREEENGRGNFPPRFSGLQFPNYSSELNVNALELDDSALYLCASSPELATSYEQYFGPGTRLTVT.

DNA of the CDR3: TGTGCCAGCAGTGGGGACAGGGTTTCACCCCTCCACTTT. This sequence encodes CASSGDRVSPLHF. The rearrangement links TRBV25-1 to TRBJ1-6; TRBD1 matches 9 bases. V lost 4 bases and J lost 9; bases outside the gene matches: 1. Germline V CDR1 and CDR2: MGHDK, SYGVNS. The CDR3 loop spans 13 amino acids.

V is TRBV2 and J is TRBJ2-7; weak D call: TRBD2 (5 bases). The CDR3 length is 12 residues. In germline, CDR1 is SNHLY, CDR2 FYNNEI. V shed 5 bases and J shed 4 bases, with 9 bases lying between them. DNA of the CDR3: TGTGCCAGCAGTCCACTAGGTTACGAGCAGTACTTC. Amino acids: CASSPLGYEQYF.

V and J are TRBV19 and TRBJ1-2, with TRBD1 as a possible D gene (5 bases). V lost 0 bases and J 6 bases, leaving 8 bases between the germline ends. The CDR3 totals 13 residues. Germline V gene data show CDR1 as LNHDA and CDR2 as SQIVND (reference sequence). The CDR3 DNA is TGTGCCAGTAGTATAGATCGCAGGGATGGCTACACCTTC. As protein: CASSIDRRDGYTF.

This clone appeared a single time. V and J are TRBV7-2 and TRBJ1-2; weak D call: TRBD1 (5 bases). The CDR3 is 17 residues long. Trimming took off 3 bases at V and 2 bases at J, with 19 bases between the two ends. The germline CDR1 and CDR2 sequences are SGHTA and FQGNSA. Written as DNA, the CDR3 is TGTGCCAGCAGCTTCCCCCCCAGGGTTGTAGTGAACTATGGCTACACCTTC. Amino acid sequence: CASSFPPRVVVNYGYTF.

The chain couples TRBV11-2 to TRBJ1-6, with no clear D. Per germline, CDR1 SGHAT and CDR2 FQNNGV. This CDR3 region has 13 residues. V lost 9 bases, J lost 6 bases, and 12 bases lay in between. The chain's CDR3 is CASSREGNSPLHF. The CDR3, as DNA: TGTGCCAGTAGTAGGGAGGGTAATTCACCCCTCCACTTT.

DNA for the CDR3: TGTGCCAGCAGCTTTTCCGGTTATGGCTACACCTTC. Translation gives CASSFSGYGYTF. The gene calls are TRBV7-2 and TRBJ1-2; D gene unclear. V shed 3 bases and J shed 5 bases, with 7 bases lying between them. The CDR3 contains 12 residues. Per germline, CDR1 SGHTA and CDR2 FQGNSA.

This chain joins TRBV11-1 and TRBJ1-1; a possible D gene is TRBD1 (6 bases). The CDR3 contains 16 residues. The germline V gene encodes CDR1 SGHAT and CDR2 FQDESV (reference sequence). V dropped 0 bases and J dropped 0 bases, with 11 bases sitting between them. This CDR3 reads CASSLAPRGMNTEAFF. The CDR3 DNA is TGTGCCAGCAGCTTAGCGCCCAGGGGCATGAACACTGAAGCTTTCTTT.